One TCR beta chain is described in this entry. Its antigen is currently unknown. The record originates from a study of identical twins. Study observations and caveats: Models came in too low on out-of-frame TCR alpha sharing in monozygotic twins. A lower insertion count was a feature of abundant cord blood beta clonotypes, with no such feature in memory repertoires.

TCRdb passed the 5' RACE reads through MiXCR, listing each CDR3 protein once. The sample includes 1.5 million to 2 million distinct CDR3 sequences, less than 40% of them seen just once. The V segment lost 5 bases and the J segment 7 bases; nucleotides outside the gene matches: 8. The germline gives CDR1 SGHTA, CDR2 FQGNSA. The CDR3 extends over 16 amino acids. Sample: cord blood. The chain is built from TRBV7-2 and TRBJ2-3, with TRBD2 matching over 14 bases. The clonotype originates from a newborn girl in good health. The CDR3 here is CASSPRLAGGQNTQYF. The CDR3, as DNA: TGTGCCAGCAGCCCCAGACTAGCGGGGGGGCAAAATACGCAGTATTTT.